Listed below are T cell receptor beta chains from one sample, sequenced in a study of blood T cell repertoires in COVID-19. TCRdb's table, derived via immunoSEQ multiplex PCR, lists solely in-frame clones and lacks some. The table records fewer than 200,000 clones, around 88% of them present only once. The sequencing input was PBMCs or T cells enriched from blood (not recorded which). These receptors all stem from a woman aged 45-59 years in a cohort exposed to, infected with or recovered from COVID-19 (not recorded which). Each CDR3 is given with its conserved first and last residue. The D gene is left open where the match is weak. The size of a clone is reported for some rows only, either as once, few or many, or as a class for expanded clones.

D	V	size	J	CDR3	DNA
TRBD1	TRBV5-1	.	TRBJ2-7	CASSSEGAEQYF	TGCGCCAGCAGCTCAGAGGGGGCCGAGCAGTACTTC
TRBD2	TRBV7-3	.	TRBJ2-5	CASSLRGGRSGGETQYF	TGTGCCAGCAGCCTCAGGGGCGGGAGGTCGGGAGGAGAGACCCAGTACTTC
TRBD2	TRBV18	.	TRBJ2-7	CASSPEGLAGFQYF	TGTGCCAGCTCACCGGAGGGACTAGCGGGATTCCAGTACTTC
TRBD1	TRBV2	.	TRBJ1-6	CASSSTGLESPLHF	TGTGCCAGCAGTTCGACAGGGTTAGAATCACCCCTCCACTTT
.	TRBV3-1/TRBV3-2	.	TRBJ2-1	CASSQGPRASRYNEQFF	TGTGCCAGCAGCCAAGGCCCGAGGGCTTCCCGTTACAATGAGCAGTTCTTC
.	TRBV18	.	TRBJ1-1	CASSPILDSTEAFF	TGTGCCAGCTCACCAATCCTGGACAGTACTGAAGCTTTCTTT
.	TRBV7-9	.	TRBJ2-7	CASSTRGYEQYF	TGTGCCAGCAGCACCAGGGGCTACGAGCAGTACTTC
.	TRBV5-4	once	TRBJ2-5	CASSLRPGISPSFGTQYF	TGTGCCAGCAGCCTCCGCCCGGGGATTAGCCCCTCGTTTGGGACCCAGTACTTC
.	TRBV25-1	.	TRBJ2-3	CASSELSLGPDTQYF	TGTGCCAGCAGTGAATTAAGCTTGGGGCCAGATACGCAGTATTTT
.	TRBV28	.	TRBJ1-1	CASSFTGVPRGSTEAFF	TGTGCCAGCAGTTTCACCGGCGTGCCTCGAGGTTCCACTGAAGCTTTCTTT
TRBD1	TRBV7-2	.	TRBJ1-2	CASSPGTGGRGGYTF	TGTGCCAGCAGCCCAGGGACAGGGGGTCGCGGGGGCTACACCTTC
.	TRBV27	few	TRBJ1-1	CASSLKGDTEAFF	TGTGCCAGCAGTTTAAAGGGGGACACTGAAGCTTTCTTT
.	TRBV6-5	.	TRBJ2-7	CASTYYENEQYF	TGTGCCAGCACCTACTATGAGAACGAGCAGTACTTC
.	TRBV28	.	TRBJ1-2	CASSLYEDRGYGYTF	TGTGCCAGCAGCCTTTACGAGGACAGAGGCTATGGCTACACCTTC
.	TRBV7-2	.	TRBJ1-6	CASSSGLPSPLHF	TGTGCCAGCAGCTCAGGGCTGCCGTCACCCCTCCACTTT
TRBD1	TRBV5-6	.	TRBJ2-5	CASSKDRGETQYF	TGTGCCAGCAGCAAAGACAGGGGTGAGACCCAGTACTTC